This T cell receptor beta chain originates from a study of blood T cell repertoires in COVID-19. Study overall: In each case, the material was cDNA or gDNA derived from T cells, B-cell-depleted T cells, or PBMCs.

The ends were cut back, 4 bases at V and 5 bases at J, with 14 bases in the middle. There are 14 residues in the CDR3. Germline V CDR1 and CDR2: MNHEY, SMNVEV (reference sequence). Original processing methods: It was from reference gene primer amplification that nucleated cell counts were estimated. Repertoires were generated with immunoSEQ multiplex PCR, while TCRdb's copy carries only in-frame clones and drops some. Clone size and V and J calls were adopted from that table, with D and trimming inferred from the DNA. The sample includes under 300,000 clones, 81% of them seen just once. This clone was seen a handful of times.

This clonotype originated in a woman aged 55-75 years with active or convalescent COVID-19. Sequencing was carried out using peripheral blood. The gene calls are TRBV27 and TRBJ1-1, with D tentatively TRBD1 (5 bases). The DNA for the CDR3 is TGTGCCAGCAGTTATGGAGGGGAGGGGACTGAAGCTTTCTTT. It codes for CASSYGGEGTEAFF.